This record covers a single TCR beta chain. The antigen is not known. Produced via immunoSEQ multiplex PCR; TCRdb's table is partial and in-frame only. The sample lists roughly 97,000 clones, 80% to 90% occurring once. V dropped 6 bases and J dropped 3 bases, with 11 bases sitting between them. Germline CDR1 is MNHEY and CDR2 is SVGAGI. This CDR3 is built from 13 residues. These data belong to a study of T cell responses to AZD1222 COVID-19 vaccine. Across the whole study: Second-dose intervals near 4 or 12 weeks were combined.

Study-level results: Baseline antibody screening turned up just a handful of seropositive AZD1222 recipients. Spike regions recognized by vaccine-associated CD4 TCRs spanned the protein, led by 160-218 and 743-854. In the spike-specific TCR repertoire, nearly half reportedly target unmutated variant regions.

This clonotype originated in an adult in good health. The rearrangement joins TRBV6-5 to TRBJ1-1; D possibly corresponds to TRBD1 (6 bases). Here the sequenced sample was peripheral blood, taken on day 0 of AZD1222 vaccination. CDR3 DNA sequence: TGTGCCAGCAGCACCAACAGGGACACTGAAGCTTTCTTT. Its protein is CASSTNRDTEAFF.